This TCR beta chain originates from a study of cytomegalovirus exposure and HLA in healthy donors. Study in general: Most genotyped donors, about 81% of some 400, had Caucasian-associated genetic ancestry. Study-level points and caveats: It was shown in a later analysis that HLA-associated TCR beta chains were more clonally expanded than other, equally common chains. Later analysis identified a missense DCLRE1C variant that was linked to TCR beta V- and J-gene trimming.

Primers: 60 Vbeta forward and 13 Jbeta reverse. Original handling: Later, 80 million or so unique TCR beta chains were counted in an analysis, and roughly 10 million of them were shared. Assay used: immunoSEQ multiplex PCR; TCRdb lists only in-frame clones, some missing. V and J calls plus clone size are reproduced from that table; the DNA served to infer D and trimming. The table for this sample gives 200,000 to 250,000 clones. As for this clone: Its antigen is unknown.

This TCR was sampled from a girl aged 2-10 years in good health and CMV-seropositive. Sequenced sample: PBMCs.

The CDR3 nucleotides are TGTGCCAGCAGCCAATCGTCATGGCATACCTACGAGCAGTACTTC. As protein: CASSQSSWHTYEQYF. V gene TRBV7-6 combines with J gene TRBJ2-7; D gene unclear. V lost 5 bases and J 2 bases, leaving 16 bases between the germline ends. The CDR3 is 15 residues long. CDR1 is SGHVS and CDR2 is FNYEAQ in the germline V gene. The full variable domain, rest sourced from reference TRBV7-6 and TRBJ2-7, is GAGVSQSPRYKVTKRGQDVALRCDPISGHVSLYWYRQALGQGPEFLTYFNYEAQQDKSGLPNDRFSAERPEGSISTLTIQRTEQRDSAMYRCASSQSSWHTYEQYFGPGTRLTVT.